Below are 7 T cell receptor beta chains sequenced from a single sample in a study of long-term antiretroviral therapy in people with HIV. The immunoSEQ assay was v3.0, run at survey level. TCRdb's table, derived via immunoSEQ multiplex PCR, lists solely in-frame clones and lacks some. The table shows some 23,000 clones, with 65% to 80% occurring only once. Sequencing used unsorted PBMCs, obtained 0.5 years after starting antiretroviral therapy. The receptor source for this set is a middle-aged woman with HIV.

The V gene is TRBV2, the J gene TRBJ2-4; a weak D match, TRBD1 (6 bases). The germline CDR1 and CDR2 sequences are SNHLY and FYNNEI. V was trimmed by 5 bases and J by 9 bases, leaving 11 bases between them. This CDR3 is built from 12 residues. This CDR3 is CASSWGPGIQYF. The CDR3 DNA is TGTGCCAGCAGTTGGGGGCCCGGCATTCAGTACTTC.

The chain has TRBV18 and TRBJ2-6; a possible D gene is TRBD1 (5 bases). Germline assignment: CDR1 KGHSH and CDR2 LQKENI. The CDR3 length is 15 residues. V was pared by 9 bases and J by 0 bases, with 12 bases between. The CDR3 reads CASSRVSSGANVLTF. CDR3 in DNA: TGTGCCAGTTCCAGGGTTTCCTCTGGGGCCAACGTCCTGACTTTC.

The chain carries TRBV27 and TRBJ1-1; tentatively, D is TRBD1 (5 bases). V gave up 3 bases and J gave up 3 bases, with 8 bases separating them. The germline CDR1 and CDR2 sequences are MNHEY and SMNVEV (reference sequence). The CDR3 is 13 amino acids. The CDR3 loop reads CASSFGGDTEAFF. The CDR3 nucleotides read TGTGCCAGCAGTTTCGGAGGGGACACTGAAGCTTTCTTT.

CDR3 in DNA: TGTGCCAGCAGCTTGGGGGAGTCTCCGGGACGGCATTCACCCCTCCACTTT. Its protein is CASSLGESPGRHSPLHF. The V call is TRBV7-6, the J call TRBJ1-6, with a weak D call TRBD1 (5 bases). The CDR3 is 17 residues long. Germline-derived CDR1 and CDR2 are SGHVS and FNYEAQ. V was cut by 3 bases and J by 8 bases, with 20 bases left in between.

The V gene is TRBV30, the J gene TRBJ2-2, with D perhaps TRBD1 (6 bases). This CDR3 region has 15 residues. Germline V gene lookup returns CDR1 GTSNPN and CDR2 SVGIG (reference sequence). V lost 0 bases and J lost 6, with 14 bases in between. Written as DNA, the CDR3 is TGTGCCTGGAGTGTAGGCGCAGGGGCCGCCGGGGAGCTGTTTTTT. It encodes CAWSVGAGAAGELFF.

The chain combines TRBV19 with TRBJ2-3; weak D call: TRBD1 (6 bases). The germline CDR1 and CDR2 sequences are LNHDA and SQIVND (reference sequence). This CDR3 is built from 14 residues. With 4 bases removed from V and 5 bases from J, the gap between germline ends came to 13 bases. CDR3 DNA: TGTGCCAGTAGTAAGGGGGTGGCCATAGATACGCAGTATTTT. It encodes CASSKGVAIDTQYF.

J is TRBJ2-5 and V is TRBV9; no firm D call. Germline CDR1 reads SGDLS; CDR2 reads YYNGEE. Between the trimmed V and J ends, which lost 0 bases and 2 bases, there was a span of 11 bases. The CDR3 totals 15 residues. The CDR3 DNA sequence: TGTGCCAGCAGCGTAGACCCTTCTAGGCAAGAGACCCAGTACTTC. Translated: CASSVDPSRQETQYF.